Listed below are T cell receptor beta chains from one sample, sequenced in a study of blood T cell repertoires in COVID-19. Clones were read by immunoSEQ multiplex PCR, and TCRdb kept only the in-frame ones, dropping some. The sample yields around 98,000 clones, approximately 84% seen once. The sequencing sample was made of peripheral blood. The receptors derive from a woman aged 55-69 years with acute or convalescent COVID-19. Each CDR3 is given with its conserved first and last residue. A D gene is named only where the DNA matches it firmly. Some rows have no size entry. The others give once, few or many, or a class for an expanded clone.

d_gene	v_gene	j_gene	abundance	CDR3aa	CDR3nt
NA	TRBV7-9	TRBJ1-1	NA	CASSLPKGRVGNTEAFF	TGTGCCAGCAGCTTACCGAAGGGGAGGGTGGGGAACACTGAAGCTTTCTTT
NA	TRBV7-3	TRBJ2-3	NA	CASSLRASTDTQYF	TGTGCCAGCAGCTTAAGGGCAAGCACAGATACGCAGTATTTT
TRBD1	TRBV4-3	TRBJ2-3	NA	CASSQDQPIAGTGEGDTQYF	TGCGCCAGCAGCCAAGATCAACCCATCGCCGGGACAGGGGAAGGAGATACGCAGTATTTT
NA	TRBV6-5	TRBJ1-5	NA	CASRSGRIGDQPQHF	TGTGCCAGCAGGTCCGGGAGAATCGGCGATCAGCCCCAGCATTTT
TRBD1	TRBV28	TRBJ2-7	NA	CASSQPGQGYEQYF	TGTGCCAGCAGTCAACCGGGACAGGGGTACGAGCAGTACTTC
TRBD1	TRBV19	TRBJ1-2	few	CASTFYGQGFGYTF	TGTGCCAGTACCTTTTATGGACAGGGCTTTGGCTACACCTTC
TRBD1	TRBV30	TRBJ1-2	NA	CASTQGVRPGYTF	TGTGCCTCGACCCAGGGGGTTCGGCCTGGCTACACCTTC
NA	TRBV30	TRBJ1-2	NA	CAWSARTDSGYTF	TGTGCCTGGAGCGCTCGGACAGATTCTGGCTACACCTTC
TRBD1	TRBV4-1	TRBJ1-2	few	CASSQPTTGDGYTF	TGCGCCAGCAGCCAACCTACGACAGGGGACGGCTACACCTTC
NA	TRBV5-1	TRBJ2-1	few	CASSLLDSTYNEQFF	TGCGCCAGCAGCTTGTTGGACAGCACCTACAATGAGCAGTTCTTC
NA	TRBV18	TRBJ1-4	NA	CASSSAMGLENEKLFF	TGTGCCAGCTCTTCAGCGATGGGGCTCGAAAATGAAAAACTGTTTTTT
NA	TRBV7-6	TRBJ2-5	NA	CASTNRVRGETQYF	TGTGCCAGCACCAACCGGGTGCGGGGAGAGACCCAGTACTTC
NA	TRBV7-2	TRBJ2-5	NA	CASSRDSAIGTQYF	TGTGCCAGCAGCCGGGATTCAGCGATAGGGACCCAGTACTTC
NA	TRBV28	TRBJ2-2	NA	CASSLRMDRTGGELFF	TGTGCCAGCAGTCTCCGGATGGACAGAACCGGCGGGGAGCTGTTTTTT
TRBD1	TRBV28	TRBJ1-3	NA	CASGGTGEIRNTIYF	TGTGCCAGCGGGGGGACAGGGGAGATTAGAAACACCATATATTTT
NA	TRBV15	TRBJ1-5	NA	CATSSGGGSNQPQHF	TGTGCCACCAGCAGTGGGGGGGGTAGCAATCAGCCCCAGCATTTT
NA	TRBV24-1	TRBJ2-5	NA	CATSDLSRGHQETQYF	TGTGCCACCAGTGATTTATCCAGGGGTCACCAAGAGACCCAGTACTTC
NA	TRBV14	TRBJ2-4	NA	CASSDSSSPIQYF	TGTGCCAGCAGCGACTCTAGCTCCCCCATTCAGTACTTC
NA	TRBV10-3	TRBJ1-1	NA	CAISDSGQPAAFF	TGTGCCATCAGTGATTCCGGACAGCCTGCAGCTTTCTTT
NA	TRBV7-2	TRBJ1-6	NA	CASSPAQAINSPLHF	TGTGCCAGCAGCCCAGCACAGGCGATAAATTCACCCCTCCACTTT
NA	TRBV6-5	TRBJ1-5	NA	CASNRGENQPQHF	TGTGCCAGCAATCGGGGAGAGAATCAGCCCCAGCATTTT
TRBD1	TRBV19	TRBJ2-3	NA	CASSMKLGQGGADTQYF	TGTGCCAGTAGTATGAAGTTGGGACAGGGGGGGGCAGATACGCAGTATTTT
NA	TRBV2	TRBJ2-1	NA	CASISGLSFGEQFF	TGTGCCAGCATTAGCGGACTAAGTTTCGGTGAGCAGTTCTTC
TRBD2	TRBV3-1/TRBV3-2	TRBJ2-1	once	CASSQGRGGLDEQFF	TGTGCCAGCAGCCAAGGGCGGGGGGGCCTTGATGAGCAGTTCTTC
TRBD2	TRBV7-3	TRBJ2-1	NA	CASSLAGGPGNEQFF	TGTGCCAGCAGCCTAGCGGGGGGGCCAGGCAATGAGCAGTTCTTC
NA	TRBV10-2	TRBJ1-6	once	CASSESWGENSPLHF	TGCGCCAGCAGTGAGTCTTGGGGAGAAAATTCACCCCTCCACTTT
NA	TRBV6-5	TRBJ1-4	NA	CASRNDGATNEKLFF	TGTGCCAGCAGGAATGACGGAGCAACTAATGAAAAACTGTTTTTT
NA	TRBV28	TRBJ2-7	NA	CASSSLGQSTSYEQYF	TGTGCCAGCAGTTCCCTGGGGCAGTCGACCTCCTACGAGCAGTACTTC
NA	TRBV5-1	TRBJ1-1	NA	CASSSGGRRTEAFF	TGCGCCAGCAGCTCCGGGGGGCGGCGCACTGAAGCTTTCTTT
NA	TRBV4-3	TRBJ2-3	once	CASSQAYSDTQYF	TGCGCCAGCAGCCAAGCCTATTCAGATACGCAGTATTTT
NA	TRBV7-6	TRBJ1-5	few	CASSADTYSNQPQHF	TGTGCCAGCAGCGCGGACACTTATAGCAATCAGCCCCAGCATTTT
TRBD1	TRBV28	TRBJ1-5	NA	CASILGTGLGRQPQHF	TGTGCCAGCATACTTGGGACAGGGTTGGGGCGTCAGCCCCAGCATTTT
NA	TRBV4-3	TRBJ2-3	NA	CASSQDRGTDTQYF	TGCGCCAGCAGCCAAGATAGGGGAACAGATACGCAGTATTTT
NA	TRBV5-4	TRBJ1-5	NA	CASSQNRECNQPQHF	TGTGCCAGCAGCCAGAACAGGGAGTGCAATCAGCCCCAGCATTTT
TRBD1	TRBV27	TRBJ2-1	NA	CASRQGVYNEQFF	TGTGCCAGCAGACAGGGGGTATACAATGAGCAGTTCTTC
TRBD1	TRBV12-5	TRBJ1-4	NA	CASGSGQGGNEKLFF	TGTGCTAGTGGTTCTGGACAGGGCGGTAATGAAAAACTGTTTTTT
TRBD1	TRBV7-3	TRBJ2-5	NA	CASSLSTGEETQYF	TGTGCCAGCAGCTTAAGTACAGGGGAGGAGACCCAGTACTTC
NA	TRBV7-9	TRBJ2-3	few	CASSRGDTQYF	TGTGCCAGCAGCCGAGGGGATACGCAGTATTTT
TRBD2	TRBV7-2	TRBJ2-3	NA	CASSPRFSGGAEDTQYF	TGTGCCAGCAGCCCTCGGTTTAGCGGGGGGGCGGAAGATACGCAGTATTTT
NA	TRBV7-2	TRBJ2-7	NA	CASSPGVGLTWYEQYF	TGTGCCAGCAGCCCAGGGGTGGGTTTAACTTGGTACGAGCAGTACTTC
NA	TRBV28	TRBJ2-7	NA	CASSFSFEQYF	TGTGCCAGCAGTTTTTCGTTCGAGCAGTACTTC